Below are 32 T cell receptor beta chains sequenced from a single sample in a study of PD-1 blockade in classical Hodgkin lymphoma. Time point given: cycle 4 day 1 (C4D1), after 6 weeks of nivolumab. Each and every patient relapsed after autologous stem cell transplantation, and patients got differing brentuximab vedotin exposure. CD8+ T cell isolation from thawed PBMCs was performed by magnetic negative selection. The assay was immunoSEQ multiplex PCR, and TCRdb's table has in-frame clones only and misses some. The sample lists a few thousand clones; 65% to 80% were seen once. Source: CD8+ T cells from blood, taken before the fourth cycle of nivolumab. Receptors were obtained from a human donor with classical Hodgkin lymphoma.

This clone is classed as medium-sized (0.01 to 0.1%). The rearrangement links TRBV27 to TRBJ2-3, with D unresolved. This CDR3 has 9 residues. Trimming cost V 8 bases and J 7 bases, with 4 bases left between them. Germline V gene data show CDR1 as MNHEY and CDR2 as SMNVEV (reference sequence). As DNA, the CDR3 is TGTGCCAGCTTCCATACGCAGTATTTT. Translated, it gives CASFHTQYF.

V gene TRBV29-1 combines with J gene TRBJ2-7; 8 bases are shared with TRBD2. Trimming cost V 5 bases and J 5 bases; bases outside gene matches: 8. The CDR3 runs to 13 residues. CDR1 and CDR2 (germline): SQVTM, ANQGSEA. CDR3 residues: CSVFLAGIHEQYF. Here the CDR3 DNA reads TGCAGCGTTTTCCTAGCGGGTATTCACGAGCAGTACTTC.

The CDR3 is CASSQELSGGSQPQHF. DNA of the CDR3: TGCGCCAGCAGCCAAGAGTTGTCAGGTGGCAGTCAGCCCCAGCATTTT. The rearrangement links TRBV4-1 to TRBJ1-5; D remains ambiguous. CDR1 and CDR2 from the germline V gene are MGHRA and YSYEKL. The CDR3 totals 16 residues. V lost 0 bases to trimming and J lost 6 bases, with 15 bases between them.

The rearrangement joins TRBV13 to TRBJ2-7, with TRBD1 matching over 12 bases. Trimming cost V 1 base and J 5 bases; bases outside gene matches: 3. The CDR3 is 15 residues long. Germline-derived CDR1 and CDR2 are PRHDT and FYEKMQ (reference sequence). The CDR3 spells CASSLAGTGGHEQYF. CDR3 in DNA: TGTGCCAGCAGCTTAGCTGGGACAGGGGGCCACGAGCAGTACTTC. Filled out from reference TRBV13 and TRBJ2-7, the complete variable domain reads AAGVIQSPRHLIKEKRETATLKCYPIPRHDTVYWYQQGPGQDPQFLISFYEKMQSDKGSIPDRFSAQQFSDYHSELNMSSLELGDSALYFCASSLAGTGGHEQYFGPGTRLTVT.

The chain employs TRBV28 and TRBJ1-4; D is perhaps TRBD1 (5 bases). V gave up 6 bases and J gave up 0 bases, with 26 bases separating them. Germline V gene data show CDR1 as MDHEN and CDR2 as SYDVKM. CDR3 length: 20 amino acids. CDR3 in DNA: TGTGCCAGCAGATCAGGCCGAGGGGTTCGGGTTATTGCAACTAATGAAAAACTGTTTTTT. This translates into CASRSGRGVRVIATNEKLFF.

This clone was observed once. This rearrangement joins TRBV7-9 to TRBJ2-7; possibly TRBD1 for D (6 bases). V was pared by 5 bases and J by 5 bases, with 19 bases between. Per the germline V gene, CDR1 is SEHNR and CDR2 is FQNEAQ (reference sequence). The CDR3 has 15 amino acids. CDR3: CASSLRTESDNEQYF. The CDR3 DNA sequence: TGTGCCAGCAGCCTAAGGACAGAATCTGACAACGAGCAGTACTTC.

The CDR3 protein is CASRNVGQGAFEQYF. CDR3 in DNA: TGTGCCAGCAGAAATGTCGGACAGGGGGCTTTCGAGCAGTACTTC. The chain links TRBV5-8 to TRBJ2-7; 11 nucleotides match TRBD1. The germline CDR1 and CDR2 sequences are SGHTS and YDEGEE. After removal of 5 bases from V and 6 bases from J, the junction contained 10 bases not matched to a gene. This CDR3 has 15 amino acids.

CDR3 sequence (DNA): TGTGCCAGCAAAGACACGTGGGGCACCACTAGCGGTCAAGAGACCCAGTACTTC. Translation: CASKDTWGTTSGQETQYF. The chain joins TRBV27 to TRBJ2-5; TRBD2 matches 8 bases. This CDR3 comprises 18 residues. Germline lookup yields CDR1 MNHEY and CDR2 SMNVEV (reference sequence). Trimming took 7 bases from V and 2 from J; bases not matched to a gene: 18.

This clone was observed a handful of times. The chain recombines TRBV25-1 with TRBJ1-1; a possible D gene is TRBD1 (6 bases). In germline, CDR1 is MGHDK, CDR2 SYGVNS. V dropped 7 bases and J dropped 3 bases, with 24 bases sitting between them. This CDR3 is built from 17 residues. CDR3 coding DNA: TGTGCCAGCAAGCCCACAAAACAGGGTAGGTTGTACACTGAAGCTTTCTTT. It specifies CASKPTKQGRLYTEAFF.

The gene calls are TRBV7-3 and TRBJ2-1; D is unresolved. The germline V gene encodes CDR1 SGHTA and CDR2 FQGTGA. V was shortened by 3 bases and J by 4 bases, with 7 bases between the two germline ends. The CDR3 has 13 amino acids. Here the CDR3 reads CASSLTVYNEQFF. Here the CDR3 DNA reads TGTGCCAGCAGCTTGACCGTTTACAATGAGCAGTTCTTC.

V usage is TRBV5-4 and J usage is TRBJ1-2; D remains ambiguous. This CDR3 spans 18 amino acids. The V end was cut by 7 bases, the J end by 4 bases, with 29 bases between. The V gene's germline CDR1 is SGHNT and CDR2 YYREEE (reference sequence). The CDR3 region has the DNA TGTGCCAGCCCTGCAAGCGTACCAGGACCAGGAAAGACCTATGGCTACACCTTC. Translation: CASPASVPGPGKTYGYTF. The full variable domain, completed using reference TRBV5-4 and TRBJ1-2, is ETGVTQSPTHLIKTRGQQVTLRCSSQSGHNTVSWYQQALGQGPQFIFQYYREEENGRGNFPPRFSGLQFPNYSSELNVNALELDDSALYLCASPASVPGPGKTYGYTFGSGTRLTVV.

This clone has just a few counts. This chain joins TRBV7-9 and TRBJ2-7, with D unclear. This CDR3 region has 12 residues. The germline V gene has CDR1 SEHNR and CDR2 FQNEAQ (reference sequence). V dropped 6 bases and J dropped 0 bases, with 6 bases sitting between them. CDR3 nucleotides: TGTGCCAGCAGTTCCCGCTCCTACGAGCAGTACTTC. Its translation: CASSSRSYEQYF. The complete variable domain, with remaining parts taken from reference TRBV7-9 and TRBJ2-7, reads DTGVSQNPRHKITKRGQNVTFRCDPISEHNRLYWYRQTLGQGPEFLTYFQNEAQLEKSRLLSDRFSAERPKGSFSTLEIQRTEQGDSAMYLCASSSRSYEQYFGPGTRLTVT.

There are a few counts of this clone. The V gene is TRBV29-1, the J gene TRBJ2-1; TRBD1 might be the D (5 bases). V lost 6 bases and J 5 bases, leaving 23 bases between the germline ends. The CDR3 covers 16 residues. CDR1 and CDR2 from the germline V gene are SQVTM and ANQGSEA. CDR3 protein: CSVPPQGWLRDNEQFF. CDR3 coding DNA: TGCAGCGTCCCCCCGCAGGGTTGGTTAAGGGACAATGAGCAGTTCTTC.

This clone was picked up a small number of times. The CDR3 DNA sequence: TGTGCCAGCAGTTCCTGGACAGATAAGAACACTGAAGCTTTCTTT. Protein product: CASSSWTDKNTEAFF. The chain links TRBV27 to TRBJ1-1; weak D call: TRBD1 (6 bases). Germline V CDR1 and CDR2: MNHEY, SMNVEV (reference sequence). This CDR3 comprises 15 residues. V lost 4 bases and J lost 1, with 13 bases in between.

V and J are TRBV11-2 and TRBJ2-1, with D possibly TRBD1 on 6 matching bases. Trimming removed 0 bases at V and 4 bases at J, with 10 bases between. The CDR3 is 15 amino acids. Germline-derived CDR1 and CDR2 are SGHAT and FQNNGV. CDR3 DNA sequence: TGTGCCAGCAGCTTAGATGGGGGCCTTTACAATGAGCAGTTCTTC. Its protein product is CASSLDGGLYNEQFF.

This rearrangement joins TRBV5-4 to TRBJ2-1; 8 positions agree with TRBD2. In germline, CDR1 is SGHNT, CDR2 YYREEE (reference sequence). With V trimmed by 4 bases and J by 8 bases, 17 bases remained unmatched. The CDR3 covers 17 residues. The CDR3 protein is CASSGPRGAIDKDEQFF. The CDR3 bases are TGTGCCAGCAGCGGACCGCGGGGGGCTATTGATAAGGATGAGCAGTTCTTC.

V and J are TRBV5-1 and TRBJ1-1, with D unresolved. CDR3 length: 13 amino acids. The germline CDR1 and CDR2 sequences are SGHRS and YFSETQ. The V gene lost 1 base and the J gene lost 11 bases, with 15 bases spanning the gap. In DNA, the CDR3 is TGCGCCAGCAGCTTGCTGTATCCCCAGATGGCTTTCTTT. This translates into CASSLLYPQMAFF.

The J gene is TRBJ2-7, the V gene TRBV6-6; TRBD1 is a possible D gene (6 bases). Germline values: CDR1 MNHNY, CDR2 SVGAGI (reference sequence). The CDR3 covers 14 residues. With 2 bases removed from V and 5 bases from J, the gap between germline ends came to 13 bases. This CDR3 is CASSYIQGSHEQYF. In DNA form, the CDR3 reads TGTGCCAGCAGTTACATTCAGGGGTCCCACGAGCAGTACTTC.

The chain employs TRBV5-1 and TRBJ2-7; 7 bases map to TRBD2. This CDR3 region has 11 residues. V was clipped by 10 bases and J by 2 bases; unmatched bases: 3. Germline V lookup: CDR1 SGHRS, CDR2 YFSETQ. The CDR3: CAVREAYEQYF. CDR3 nucleotides: TGCGCCGTCCGGGAGGCCTACGAGCAGTACTTC.

The chain has TRBV27 and TRBJ2-2; 9 bases are a match to TRBD2. This CDR3 contains 16 residues. From germline, CDR1 is MNHEY and CDR2 SMNVEV (reference sequence). V shed 5 bases and J 1 base; nucleotides not matched to a gene: 5. CDR3 in DNA: TGTGCCAGCAGTCAAGGACTAGCGATGAACACCGGGGAGCTGTTTTTT. Translating it yields CASSQGLAMNTGELFF.

This sequence joins TRBV21-1 and TRBJ2-3; TRBD1, the D gene given by the table, was not confirmed from the DNA. TRBV21-1 is listed as a pseudogene. The length of the CDR3 is 17 residues. This CDR3 is CASSLGDRGTSTDTQYF. In DNA form, the CDR3 reads TGTGCCAGCAGCCTGGGGGACAGGGGAACTAGCACAGATACGCAGTATTTT.

V gene TRBV5-6 combines with J gene TRBJ1-3, with D uncertain. The ends were cut back, 0 bases at V and 0 bases at J, with 7 bases in the middle. Per the germline V gene, CDR1 is SGHDT and CDR2 is YYEEEE. The CDR3 consists of 15 residues. CDR3 protein: CASSLDVSSGNTIYF. CDR3 DNA: TGTGCCAGCAGCTTGGATGTGAGCTCTGGAAACACCATATATTTT.

The chain links TRBV28 to TRBJ1-1; the D is unclear. Trimming took 5 bases from V and 1 from J, leaving 8 bases between them. Germline V CDR1 and CDR2: MDHEN, SYDVKM. This CDR3 has 13 residues. This CDR3 is CASSPRQNTEAFF. CDR3 in DNA: TGTGCCAGCAGTCCCCGGCAGAACACTGAAGCTTTCTTT.

The chain combines TRBV11-3 with TRBJ1-1; D is possibly TRBD1 (6 bases). The CDR3 loop spans 14 amino acids. V was cut by 3 bases and J by 3 bases, with 11 bases left in between. Germline-derived CDR1 and CDR2 are SGHNT and YENEEA. CDR3 sequence reads: CASSLRGEYTEAFF. In nucleotides, the CDR3 is TGTGCCAGCAGCTTGAGGGGGGAATACACTGAAGCTTTCTTT.

The chain employs TRBV5-1 and TRBJ2-1; TRBD1 matches 9 bases. The V gene end was trimmed by 4 bases and the J gene end by 6 bases; junction bases not matched to a gene: 8. CDR1 and CDR2 from the germline V gene are SGHRS and YFSETQ. CDR3 length: 15 amino acids. The CDR3 DNA follows: TGCGCCAGCAGCCCATCGACAGGGGGAGGCAATGAGCAGTTCTTC. Amino acids: CASSPSTGGGNEQFF.

The CDR3 nucleotides read TGTGCCAGCAGCGCTAGGGCAACAGGGGCTCGGGAGACCCAGTACTTC. This translates into CASSARATGARETQYF. This rearrangement joins TRBV9 to TRBJ2-5, with TRBD1 matching 7 bases. V lost 3 bases and J lost 5; bases outside the gene matches: 13. Germline V CDR1 and CDR2: SGDLS, YYNGEE. The CDR3 length is 16 residues.

This clone was detected a few times. The genes are TRBV29-1 and TRBJ1-1; D not resolved. The length of the CDR3 is 11 residues. The germline V and J ends were trimmed by 7 bases and 8 bases, with 14 bases remaining between them. The germline gives CDR1 SQVTM, CDR2 ANQGSEA. As DNA, the CDR3 is TGCAGCGCCCAAGGTAGGGAAGAAGCTTTCTTT. This encodes CSAQGREEAFF.

This rearrangement joins TRBV27 to TRBJ2-2; 7 bases line up with TRBD1. Trimming cost V 1 base and J 5 bases; bases outside gene matches: 1. The CDR3 covers 14 residues. Germline lookup yields CDR1 MNHEY and CDR2 SMNVEV (reference sequence). The CDR3 region has the DNA TGTGCCAGCAGTTTATTGACAGGGACCGGGGAGCTGTTTTTT. Translating gives CASSLLTGTGELFF.

V is TRBV4-1 and J is TRBJ2-1, with 13 bases identical to TRBD2. Trimming removed 1 base from V and 7 bases from J; junction bases left unmatched: 7. CDR1 is MGHRA and CDR2 is YSYEKL in the germline V gene. The CDR3 has 17 residues. CDR3 nucleotide sequence: TGCGCCAGCAGCCAAGGCTTACTAGCGGGAGGGAGAAATGAGCAGTTCTTC. As protein: CASSQGLLAGGRNEQFF.

Sample share makes this clone medium-sized. The chain couples TRBV28 to TRBJ1-1; D remains unclear. The CDR3 has 11 amino acids. Between the trimmed V and J ends, which lost 2 bases and 7 bases, there was a span of 5 bases. Germline V gene sequence: CDR1 MDHEN, CDR2 SYDVKM. This chain's CDR3 is CASSLGLEAFF. The CDR3 DNA follows: TGTGCCAGCAGTTTAGGGCTTGAAGCTTTCTTT. Variable domain in full (rest from reference TRBV28 and TRBJ1-1): DVKVTQSSRYLVKRTGEKVFLECVQDMDHENMFWYRQDPGLGLRLIYFSYDVKMKEKGDIPEGYSVSREKKERFSLILESASTNQTSMYLCASSLGLEAFFGQGTRLTVV.

The J gene is TRBJ2-1, the V gene TRBV7-9; tentative D call: TRBD2 (5 bases). This CDR3 has 16 amino acids. V lost 2 bases, J lost 0 bases, and 11 bases lay in between. Per the germline V gene, CDR1 is SEHNR and CDR2 is FQNEAQ (reference sequence). The CDR3 sequence: CASSLQRISSYNEQFF. The DNA of the CDR3 is TGTGCCAGCAGCTTACAGCGGATCAGCTCCTACAATGAGCAGTTCTTC.

This clone was detected only a few times. V gene TRBV30 combines with J gene TRBJ1-1; 7 bases line up with TRBD1. Per the germline V gene, CDR1 is GTSNPN and CDR2 is SVGIG (reference sequence). This CDR3 contains 15 residues. V shed 4 bases, J shed 0 bases, and the junction held 8 bases outside the gene matches. The CDR3 spells CAWKMSGGLNTEAFF. The DNA for the CDR3 is TGTGCCTGGAAAATGTCAGGGGGTTTGAACACTGAAGCTTTCTTT. The full variable domain, with the rest looked up from reference TRBV30 and TRBJ1-1, is SQTIHQWPATLVQPVGSPLSLECTVEGTSNPNLYWYRQAAGRGLQLLFYSVGIGQISSEVPQNLSASRPQDRQFILSSKKLLLSDSGFYLCAWKMSGGLNTEAFFGQGTRLTVV.